This T cell receptor (beta chain) is drawn from a study of technical replicates of blood from a few donors. The CDR3 contains 15 residues. The germline CDR1 and CDR2 sequences are SNHLY and FYNNEI. The V gene end was trimmed by 5 bases and the J gene end by 2 bases; junction bases not matched to a gene: 8. Measured with immunoSEQ multiplex PCR; TCRdb has only the in-frame clones, and not every one. The data show 91,000 or so clones, with about 95% seen just once and about 0.35% held by the top ten. The chain has TRBV2 and TRBJ2-5; 7 bases align to TRBD1. The TCR was taken from a human donor in good health. The sequenced sample consisted of T cells isolated from PBMCs. Here the CDR3 DNA reads TGTGCCAGCAGTCCGGACAGGACCCGTCAAGAGACCCAGTACTTC. Encoded protein: CASSPDRTRQETQYF.